This T cell receptor (beta chain) was identified in a study of response to subunit inactivated influenza vaccine. General study findings and limits: That few new T cells are recruited by each seasonal influenza vaccination was the authors' suggestion.

This clonotype was recorded a few times. Its target is unknown. MiXCR, applied by TCRdb to the RT-PCR reads, yields one record per CDR3 protein. In the table there are roughly 500,000 distinct CDR3 sequences, 20% to 25% of which are singletons. Germline CDR1 and CDR2: DFQATT and SNEGSKA (reference sequence). The CDR3 totals 12 residues. The ends were cut back, 0 bases at V and 6 bases at J, with 5 bases in the middle. These data also featured in a second study, about T cells expressing NK-cell markers. Per that paper: cDNA encoding TCR beta was synthesized via 5'RACE template switching incorporating UMIs. Seven HCMV-seropositive donors and one seronegative donor made up the eight sequenced donors. For a handful of donors, these clonotypes were likewise the leading ones in the CD3+CD56-NKG2C+ fraction.

The chain combines TRBV20-1 with TRBJ2-2; D gene ambiguous. The sequencing here drew on CD4+ T cells sorted from PBMCs, taken 12 days after vaccination. The receptor was derived from a man over 45 who received an inactivated influenza vaccine. The CDR3 here is CSAREDSGELFF. The CDR3 DNA reads as TGCAGTGCTAGAGAAGATTCCGGGGAGCTGTTTTTT.